This paragraph covers one TCR beta chain sequence. The antigen is not known. cDNA reverse transcribed from extracted RNA served as the sequencing template. Profiled with immunoSEQ multiplex PCR; TCRdb holds only in-frame clones, not every one. The sample yields under 300,000 clones, 50% to 75% seen once. This record comes from a study of CD8+ T cells in alopecia areata. For the study at large: Treated patients were given 5 to 10 mg oral tofacitinib twice daily. Whole-study results and caveats: Persistence of many expanded lesional clones was seen in scalp and blood during tofacitinib. An increase in clonality over normal scalp was evident in lesional scalp, especially alopecia totalis/universalis.

The sample's treatment: oral pan-JAK inhibitor, 5-10 mg twice daily. The CDR3 has 14 amino acids. The V gene lost 0 bases and the J gene lost 2 bases, with 8 bases spanning the gap. Germline V gene sequence: CDR1 SQVTM, CDR2 ANQGSEA. This clonotype was sampled from a human donor with alopecia areata. V usage is TRBV29-1 and J usage is TRBJ1-5; no firm D call. The source material was CD4+ T cells sorted from blood, sampled at week 52, from a patient treated with tofacitinib. The CDR3 DNA follows: TGCAGCGTTGAAGATACCGCAGGCAATCAGCCCCAGCATTTT. It yields the protein CSVEDTAGNQPQHF.